Listed here are 26 T cell receptor beta chains from one sample, sequenced in a study of T cells in Graves' hyperthyroidism and ophthalmopathy. Amplification targeted TCR beta CDR3 regions from RNA transcripts. The HTBI set primed first-round TCR CDR3 RT-PCR. Each CDR3 protein is one row after TCRdb ran MiXCR on the multiplex PCR reads. The sample holds about 640,000 distinct CDR3 sequences, less than 25% seen once. Sequences were obtained from blood. The source of these receptors is a man aged 30 to 39 with Graves' ophthalmopathy.

On this clonotype itself: Just one base apart from a much larger clone, this may be a read error. The J gene is TRBJ2-3, the V gene TRBV12-3 or TRBV12-4; D is perhaps TRBD2 (6 bases). Trimming removed 6 bases from V and 8 bases from J, with 12 bases in between. This CDR3 region has 12 residues. CDR3 residues: CASRLAMGTQYF. DNA of the CDR3: TGTGCCAGCAGACTAGCCATGGGTACGCAGTATTTT.

The chain combines TRBV20-1 with TRBJ1-4; D is ambiguous. This CDR3 is 11 amino acids long. Germline CDR1 is DFQATT and CDR2 is SNEGSKA (reference sequence). V lost 5 bases, J lost 4 bases, and 5 bases lay in between. DNA for the CDR3: TGCAGTGCTTGGGTTAATGAAAAACTGTTTTTT. Its translation: CSAWVNEKLFF.

This chain links TRBV7-2 with TRBJ2-4, with D possibly being TRBD2 (6 bases). The CDR3 covers 15 residues. The V gene's germline CDR1 is SGHTA and CDR2 FQGNSA. V lost 4 bases and J 1 base, leaving 11 bases between the germline ends. CDR3 sequence reads: CASSYEGLAKNIQYF. DNA for the CDR3: TGTGCCAGCAGCTACGAGGGACTCGCCAAAAACATTCAGTACTTC.

The chain joins TRBV12-3 or TRBV12-4 to TRBJ2-6, with TRBD1 identical over 7 bases. The CDR3 runs 19 residues. The ends lost 5 bases at V and 0 bases at J; junction bases unmatched: 13. The chain's CDR3 is CASSPTDRVLDSGANVLTF. The CDR3 DNA is TGTGCCAGCAGTCCAACCGACAGGGTGTTAGACTCTGGGGCCAACGTCCTGACTTTC.

This clonotype was detected many times. V gene TRBV24-1 combines with J gene TRBJ2-2; the D gene is possibly TRBD1 (6 bases). Germline V gene data show CDR1 as KGHDR and CDR2 as SFDVKD. V lost 2 bases to trimming and J lost 3 bases, with 9 bases between them. The length of the CDR3 is 15 residues. The DNA of the CDR3 is TGTGCCACCAGTGATTCGGGACATTACACCGGGGAGCTGTTTTTT. Translating gives CATSDSGHYTGELFF.

The chain carries TRBV9 and TRBJ2-5; 11 bases fit TRBD2. V was clipped by 4 bases and J by 4 bases; unmatched bases: 3. This CDR3 spans 14 amino acids. Germline V gene data show CDR1 as SGDLS and CDR2 as YYNGEE. The CDR3 DNA reads TGTGCCAGCAGCATCGGACTAGCGGGAGAGACCCAGTACTTC. Its protein product is CASSIGLAGETQYF.

This clonotype has only a few counts. The gene calls are TRBV6-2 or TRBV6-3 and TRBJ2-2; 9 bases are shared with TRBD2. Unmatched junction bases numbered 3, after V lost 2 bases and J lost 5 bases. Germline V gene data show CDR1 as MNHEY and CDR2 as SVGEGT. The CDR3 has 15 residues. The CDR3 protein is CASSYRRGGTGELFF. CDR3 nucleotides: TGTGCCAGCAGTTACAGGCGGGGGGGTACCGGGGAGCTGTTTTTT.

The chain carries TRBV13 and TRBJ2-1, with a weak D call TRBD2 (5 bases). The V end was cut by 4 bases, the J end by 5 bases, with 18 bases between. This CDR3 comprises 16 residues. Germline loops: CDR1 PRHDT, CDR2 FYEKMQ (reference sequence). The CDR3 region is CASSSLASRTDNEQFF. The DNA of the CDR3 is TGTGCCAGCAGCTCGCTCGCTTCTCGGACTGACAATGAGCAGTTCTTC. Combining the CDR3 with reference TRBV13 and TRBJ2-1 gives the whole variable domain AAGVIQSPRHLIKEKRETATLKCYPIPRHDTVYWYQQGPGQDPQFLISFYEKMQSDKGSIPDRFSAQQFSDYHSELNMSSLELGDSALYFCASSSLASRTDNEQFFGPGTRLTVL.

This clonotype was recorded a few times. This chain links TRBV27 with TRBJ1-5; TRBD1 is a possible D gene (6 bases). The length of the CDR3 is 16 residues. Germline CDR1 MNHEY, CDR2 SMNVEV (reference sequence). Trimming left V 6 bases short and J 2 bases short, with 17 bases between. The DNA of the CDR3 is TGTGCCAGCAGCTCAGGGGCGGGCTATGGCAATCAGCCCCAGCATTTT. Translation: CASSSGAGYGNQPQHF.

This clonotype was found many times. The chain recombines TRBV4-1 with TRBJ2-1; 9 bases are a match to TRBD2. Germline V gene data show CDR1 as MGHRA and CDR2 as YSYEKL. There are 15 residues in the CDR3. J gave up 9 bases and V 4 bases, and 10 bases lay outside the gene matches. The CDR3, as DNA: TGCGCCAGCAGCCCCGGCGGGAGGGCCATATCTGAGCAGTTCTTC. It translates to CASSPGGRAISEQFF.

This clonotype has a handful of counts. The chain combines TRBV7-9 with TRBJ2-2; unclear D gene. Germline V lookup: CDR1 SEHNR, CDR2 FQNEAQ (reference sequence). V lost 5 bases to trimming and J lost 7 bases, with 14 bases between them. The CDR3 sequence is 14 residues long. CDR3 nucleotide sequence: TGTGCCAGCAGCCAACCCTCGGCTCTCGGGGAGCTGTTTTTT. This codes for CASSQPSALGELFF.

V usage is TRBV9 and J usage is TRBJ1-2; no clear D. CDR3 length: 16 amino acids. With 4 bases removed from V and 0 bases from J, the gap between germline ends came to 16 bases. Germline CDR1 is SGDLS and CDR2 is YYNGEE. In DNA, the CDR3 is TGTGCCAGCAGCCCCGAGGGAACAGCTTCTAACTATGGCTACACCTTC. This translates into CASSPEGTASNYGYTF.

The rearrangement joins TRBV25-1 to TRBJ2-1; no reliable D call. Trimming took off 6 bases at V and 4 bases at J, with 13 bases between the two ends. The CDR3 sequence is 14 residues long. Per germline, CDR1 MGHDK and CDR2 SYGVNS. The CDR3 protein is CASRSHGGYNEQFF. For the CDR3, the DNA is TGTGCCAGCAGGTCCCATGGTGGATACAATGAGCAGTTCTTC.

The table lists this clonotype with many counts. The chain couples TRBV28 to TRBJ2-1; TRBD2 matches at 8 bases. V lost 5 bases, J lost 0 bases, and 6 bases stayed unmatched. This CDR3 comprises 16 residues. Germline CDR1 MDHEN, CDR2 SYDVKM. CDR3 loop: CASSHRTSRSYNEQFF. The CDR3, as DNA: TGTGCCAGCAGTCACAGGACTAGCCGCTCCTACAATGAGCAGTTCTTC.

The CDR3 spells CASSYSQLNTEAFF. Here the CDR3 DNA reads TGTGCCAGCAGTTACTCCCAGTTGAACACTGAAGCTTTCTTT. This chain links TRBV6-5 with TRBJ1-1; D call uncertain. V was cut by 0 bases and J by 0 bases, with 5 bases left in between. Germline CDR1 and CDR2: MNHEY and SVGAGI. The CDR3 runs to 14 residues.

This clonotype was seen ten or more times. The V call is TRBV28, the J call TRBJ1-1; D not certain. Looked up from germline, CDR1 is MDHEN and CDR2 is SYDVKM. CDR3 length equals 12 residues. With 5 bases removed from V and 3 bases from J, the gap between germline ends came to 7 bases. The CDR3 here is CASSPEYTEAFF. As DNA, the CDR3 is TGTGCCAGCAGTCCCGAATACACTGAAGCTTTCTTT.

The chain joins TRBV20-1 to TRBJ2-7, with 10 bases fitting TRBD2. Germline lookup yields CDR1 DFQATT and CDR2 SNEGSKA (reference sequence). The CDR3 covers 12 residues. The CDR3 spells CSGTSDSYEQYF. CDR3 DNA sequence: TGCAGCGGGACTAGCGACTCCTACGAGCAGTACTTC.

The chain joins TRBV9 to TRBJ1-1; D not certain. The V end lost 0 bases, the J end lost 5 bases, and 11 bases lay between the germline ends. The CDR3 is 14 residues long. The germline V gene has CDR1 SGDLS and CDR2 YYNGEE. The CDR3 sequence: CASSVVDLGTEAFF. The CDR3 DNA reads as TGTGCCAGCAGCGTAGTGGATTTGGGGACTGAAGCTTTCTTT.

This clonotype came up many times. The chain recombines TRBV11-2 with TRBJ2-7; possibly TRBD1 for D (5 bases). Trimming removed 2 bases at V and 2 bases at J, with 10 bases between. Germline V CDR1 and CDR2: SGHAT, FQNNGV. The CDR3 length is 14 residues. CDR3 nucleotides: TGTGCCAGCAGCTTAACTTTGGGGCCCTACGAGCAGTACTTC. It translates to CASSLTLGPYEQYF.

This clonotype was seen ten or more times. CDR3 protein: CAWSGRNQPQHF. The DNA for the CDR3 is TGTGCCTGGTCAGGACGCAATCAGCCCCAGCATTTT. V and J are TRBV30 and TRBJ1-5; D is undetermined. The V end lost 5 bases, the J end lost 2 bases, and 7 bases lay between the germline ends. The CDR3 is made up of 12 amino acids. Germline CDR1 and CDR2: GTSNPN and SVGIG (reference sequence).

The sample holds many counts of this clonotype. In nucleotides, the CDR3 is TGTGCCAGCAGCCACGGTGGACGGGCGGGAGATACGCAGTATTTT. Translated, it gives CASSHGGRAGDTQYF. The V and J genes are TRBV28 and TRBJ2-3; tentative D call: TRBD2 (5 bases). Trimming cost V 6 bases and J 5 bases, with 18 bases left between them. The germline gives CDR1 MDHEN, CDR2 SYDVKM. The CDR3 totals 15 residues.

V and J are TRBV24-1 and TRBJ1-3; D unclear. V shed 3 bases and J shed 2 bases, with 10 bases lying between them. CDR3 length equals 15 residues. Germline CDR1 reads KGHDR; CDR2 reads SFDVKD. CDR3 in amino acids: CATSDGPRTGNTIYF. The CDR3 region has the DNA TGTGCCACCAGTGATGGACCGCGTACTGGAAACACCATATATTTT.

This clonotype was picked up many times. This sequence joins TRBV6-1 and TRBJ2-1, with 9 bases lining up with TRBD2. CDR1 is MNHNS and CDR2 is SASEGT in the germline V gene. Trimming at V came to 5 bases and at J to 0 bases, leaving 2 bases not matched to a gene. This CDR3 is 15 amino acids long. The CDR3 region has the DNA TGTGCCAGCAGTAATAGCGGGAGCTCCTACAATGAGCAGTTCTTC. It codes for CASSNSGSSYNEQFF.

This clonotype was picked up many times. The V gene is TRBV12-3 or TRBV12-4, the J gene TRBJ1-6; 8 nucleotides line up with TRBD1. The CDR3 is 16 amino acids. Losses at the gene ends were 6 bases for V and 6 bases for J; bases not matched to a gene: 10. The CDR3 loop reads CASRSDRGGPNSPLHF. DNA of the CDR3: TGTGCCAGCAGATCCGACAGGGGAGGGCCTAATTCACCCCTCCACTTT.

The V and J genes are TRBV20-1 and TRBJ1-2, with TRBD1 matching 8 bases. The CDR3 sequence is 19 residues long. The V gene end was trimmed by 0 bases and the J gene end by 6 bases; junction bases not matched to a gene: 21. The germline gives CDR1 DFQATT, CDR2 SNEGSKA (reference sequence). The DNA for the CDR3 is TGCAGTGCTAGAGATGGCCCTGATTTCAGCAGGGGGCCAGATAATGGCTACACCTTC. Protein product: CSARDGPDFSRGPDNGYTF.

This clonotype was counted only a few times. This chain links TRBV7-9 with TRBJ1-1; D is undetermined. Looked up from germline, CDR1 is SEHNR and CDR2 is FQNEAQ (reference sequence). Trimming took off 5 bases at V and 2 bases at J, with 24 bases between the two ends. The CDR3 extends over 18 amino acids. CDR3: CASSPARTGTILNTEAFF. The CDR3 nucleotides read TGTGCCAGCAGCCCAGCTCGGACGGGTACGATCCTTAACACTGAAGCTTTCTTT.